These 18 T cell receptor beta chains originate from one sample sequenced in a study of beta chain features in type 1 diabetes. Study findings and constraints: TCRB CDR3s from Type 1 diabetes patients were moderately but significantly shorter in all four CD4+ subsets.

For these TCRs, the target antigens are not known. The isolated RNA, all of it, was reverse transcribed, so expressed TCRB transcripts were what got sequenced. Only in-frame clones appear in the TCRdb table, and some are missing; sequencing was by immunoSEQ multiplex PCR. The data contain 600,000 or so clones, under 15% of them singletons. Sequenced material: naive CD4+ T cells from blood. Receptors originate from a man under 40 with type 1 diabetes.

About this clone itself: Within the sample, other DNA sequences also encode this same CDR3. V usage is TRBV7-3 and J usage is TRBJ2-3; D might be TRBD1 or TRBD2, each matching 5 bases. Germline CDR1 and CDR2: SGHTA and FQGTGA. V was pared by 3 bases and J by 1 base, with 5 bases between. The CDR3 length is 13 residues. The CDR3 spells CASSLGGTDTQYF. The CDR3 DNA reads as TGTGCCAGCAGCTTGGGGGGCACAGATACGCAGTATTTT.

This clone was observed a handful of times. At the DNA level, this CDR3 is encoded by other sequences in the same sample as well. This chain links TRBV7-9 with TRBJ2-1; a possible D gene is TRBD2 (5 bases). The CDR3 sequence is 15 residues long. V was cut by 1 base and J by 0 bases, with 7 bases left in between. CDR1 is SEHNR and CDR2 is FQNEAQ in the germline V gene (reference sequence). The CDR3 DNA follows: TGTGCCAGCAGCTTAGACGGGAACTCCTACAATGAGCAGTTCTTC. Protein: CASSLDGNSYNEQFF.

There are a few counts of this clone. The chain recombines TRBV6-5 with TRBJ2-2, with TRBD1 matching 9 bases. Germline trimming cut 6 bases from V and 6 bases from J; bases unmatched to any gene: 8. Germline V gene lookup returns CDR1 MNHEY and CDR2 SVGAGI. The CDR3 has 15 residues. The CDR3 region has the DNA TGTGCCAGCAGATTACAGGGGGCGATGGCCGGGGAGCTGTTTTTT. This translates into CASRLQGAMAGELFF.

This clone was counted a few times. Distinct nucleotide sequences in the sample also encode this CDR3. The rearrangement joins TRBV7-9 to TRBJ1-1, with D possibly TRBD1 on 5 matching bases. Trimming shortened V by 1 base and J by 2 bases, and 11 bases separated the two germline ends. Germline CDR1 reads SEHNR; CDR2 reads FQNEAQ (reference sequence). This CDR3 contains 15 residues. CDR3 DNA sequence: TGTGCCAGCAGCTTAGTCGGCAGGGTTAACACTGAAGCTTTCTTT. This gives the protein CASSLVGRVNTEAFF.

The V gene is TRBV7-9, the J gene TRBJ2-3; no clear D. V gave up 1 base and J gave up 3 bases, with 14 bases separating them. The CDR3 is 16 residues long. In germline, CDR1 is SEHNR, CDR2 FQNEAQ (reference sequence). The CDR3 is CASSLVSGLGTDTQYF. The CDR3 DNA sequence: TGTGCCAGCAGCTTAGTCTCGGGTTTAGGAACAGATACGCAGTATTTT.

Worth noting for this clone: This same CDR3 is encoded by further DNA sequences in the sample. The V and J genes are TRBV7-2 and TRBJ2-5; weak D call: TRBD2 (6 bases). This CDR3 contains 14 residues. The V gene's germline CDR1 is SGHTA and CDR2 FQGNSA. With 3 bases removed from V and 6 bases from J, the gap between germline ends came to 14 bases. CDR3 sequence: CASSFGPGGKTQYF. CDR3 in DNA: TGTGCCAGCAGCTTTGGGCCTGGGGGGAAGACCCAGTACTTC.

Only a few counts were recorded for this clone. This rearrangement joins TRBV11-2 to TRBJ2-7; 8 bases line up with TRBD2. After removal of 5 bases from V and 3 bases from J, the junction contained 9 bases not matched to a gene. This CDR3 region has 15 residues. CDR1 and CDR2 (germline): SGHAT, FQNNGV. CDR3: CASSVPGTRGYEQYF. CDR3 sequence (DNA): TGTGCCAGCAGCGTGCCCGGGACTAGGGGCTACGAGCAGTACTTC.

This clone showed up just a few times. The chain joins TRBV19 to TRBJ2-5; no clear D gene. Trimming shortened V by 3 bases and J by 2 bases, and 7 bases separated the two germline ends. The CDR3 covers 13 residues. Germline CDR1 LNHDA, CDR2 SQIVND (reference sequence). The CDR3 sequence: CASSMSRQETQYF. In DNA form, the CDR3 reads TGTGCCAGTAGTATGAGCAGGCAAGAGACCCAGTACTTC. The complete variable domain, with remaining parts taken from reference TRBV19 and TRBJ2-5, reads DGGITQSPKYLFRKEGQNVTLSCEQNLNHDAMYWYRQDPGQGLRLIYYSQIVNDFQKGDIAEGYSVSREKKESFPLTVTSAQKNPTAFYLCASSMSRQETQYFGPGTRLLVL.

The chain carries TRBV15 and TRBJ1-2, with D unresolved. Germline CDR1 and CDR2: LNHNV and YYDKDF (reference sequence). Trimming removed 0 bases from V and 4 bases from J, with 12 bases in between. The CDR3 length is 15 residues. Written as DNA, the CDR3 is TGTGCCACCAGCAGAGATTTGGGTCCGGGCTATGGCTACACCTTC. Translation gives CATSRDLGPGYGYTF.

This clone has a handful of counts. The chain has TRBV9 and TRBJ2-3; no clear D gene. Trimming left V 4 bases short and J 8 bases short, with 20 bases between. In germline, CDR1 is SGDLS, CDR2 YYNGEE. This CDR3 has 15 amino acids. The CDR3 nucleotides are TGTGCCAGCAGCCCAAACTCAGAGGCCCCAGGTACGCAGTATTTT. Its translation is CASSPNSEAPGTQYF.

The chain couples TRBV19 to TRBJ2-1, with 9 nucleotides matching TRBD2. V lost 1 base, J lost 6 bases, and 4 bases stayed unmatched. This CDR3 has 15 residues. The germline V gene encodes CDR1 LNHDA and CDR2 SQIVND (reference sequence). This CDR3 reads CASSIVSGGRNEQFF. CDR3 sequence (DNA): TGTGCCAGTAGTATAGTAAGCGGGGGGCGCAATGAGCAGTTCTTC.

The rearrangement uses TRBV29-1 and TRBJ2-7; a possible D gene is TRBD2 (7 bases). Germline assignment: CDR1 SQVTM and CDR2 ANQGSEA. The CDR3 is made up of 13 amino acids. V was pared by 1 base and J by 7 bases, with 14 bases between. The CDR3 is CSVEGAQGGEQYF. The DNA for the CDR3 is TGCAGCGTTGAAGGAGCACAGGGAGGGGAGCAGTACTTC.

This clone was seen more than once but under ten times. This sequence joins TRBV28 and TRBJ1-5, with a tentative D call TRBD1 (5 bases). Germline CDR1 MDHEN, CDR2 SYDVKM. The germline V and J ends were trimmed by 6 bases and 4 bases, with 7 bases remaining between them. The CDR3 spans 12 residues. CDR3 sequence reads: CASRGGNQPQHF. CDR3 DNA: TGTGCCAGCAGGGGGGGAAATCAGCCCCAGCATTTT.

This clone was found a few times. The rearrangement joins TRBV25-1 to TRBJ2-1; D is unclear. V dropped 5 bases and J dropped 4 bases, with 12 bases sitting between them. The CDR3 is 14 residues long. Germline V gene data show CDR1 as MGHDK and CDR2 as SYGVNS. In DNA, the CDR3 is TGTGCCAGCAGTAGGGATTTTGGGTACAATGAGCAGTTCTTC. It yields the protein CASSRDFGYNEQFF.

This clone occurred a few times. The chain has TRBV5-1 and TRBJ2-5, with D unclear. The CDR3 consists of 11 residues. Trimming stripped 6 bases from V and 4 bases from J, with 7 bases between. CDR1 SGHRS and CDR2 YFSETQ come from the germline V gene. The DNA of the CDR3 is TGCGCCAGCACCCCCGGAGAGACCCAGTACTTC. This sequence encodes CASTPGETQYF.

This clone has only a few counts. Other DNA sequences within the sample encode an identical CDR3. This chain links TRBV19 with TRBJ1-3; D uncertain. CDR1 is LNHDA and CDR2 is SQIVND in the germline V gene (reference sequence). The V gene lost 6 bases and the J gene lost 0 bases, with 6 bases spanning the gap. The CDR3 is 13 amino acids. The CDR3 here is CASRQSSGNTIYF. CDR3 nucleotides: TGTGCCAGTAGACAGTCCTCTGGAAACACCATATATTTT. The complete variable domain, with remaining parts taken from reference TRBV19 and TRBJ1-3, reads DGGITQSPKYLFRKEGQNVTLSCEQNLNHDAMYWYRQDPGQGLRLIYYSQIVNDFQKGDIAEGYSVSREKKESFPLTVTSAQKNPTAFYLCASRQSSGNTIYFGEGSWLTVV.

This clone was counted between two and nine times. The chain joins TRBV7-6 to TRBJ1-5, with D possibly matching TRBD1 (6 bases). The CDR3 consists of 15 residues. Germline V gives CDR1 SGHVS, CDR2 FNYEAQ. V was clipped by 6 bases and J by 5 bases, with 17 bases between them. The CDR3 region has the DNA TGTGCCAGCAGTCCGGACAGTAACATGTATCAGCCCCAGCATTTT. Encoded protein: CASSPDSNMYQPQHF.

Only a few counts were recorded for this clone. The chain employs TRBV13 and TRBJ1-1; D is uncertain. The germline CDR1 and CDR2 sequences are PRHDT and FYEKMQ (reference sequence). The CDR3 is 15 residues long. With 5 bases removed from V and 1 base from J, the gap between germline ends came to 14 bases. CDR3 loop: CASSRGAAQNTEAFF. DNA for the CDR3: TGTGCCAGCAGCCGCGGCGCAGCCCAGAACACTGAAGCTTTCTTT.